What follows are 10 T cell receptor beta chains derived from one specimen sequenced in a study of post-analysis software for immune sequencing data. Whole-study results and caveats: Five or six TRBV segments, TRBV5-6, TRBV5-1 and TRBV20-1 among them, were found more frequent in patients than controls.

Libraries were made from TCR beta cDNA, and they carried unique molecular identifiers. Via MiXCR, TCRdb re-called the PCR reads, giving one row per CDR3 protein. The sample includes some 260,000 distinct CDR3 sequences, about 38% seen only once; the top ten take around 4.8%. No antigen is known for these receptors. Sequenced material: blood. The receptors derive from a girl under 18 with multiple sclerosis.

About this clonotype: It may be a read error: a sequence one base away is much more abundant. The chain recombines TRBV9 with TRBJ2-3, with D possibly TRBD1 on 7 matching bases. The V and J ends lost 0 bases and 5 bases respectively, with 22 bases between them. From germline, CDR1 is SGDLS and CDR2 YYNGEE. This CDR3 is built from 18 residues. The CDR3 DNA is TGTGCCAGCAGCGTAGGCAGGGGGAGGCTAGCGCGAGAAGATACGCAGTATTTT. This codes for CASSVGRGRLAREDTQYF.

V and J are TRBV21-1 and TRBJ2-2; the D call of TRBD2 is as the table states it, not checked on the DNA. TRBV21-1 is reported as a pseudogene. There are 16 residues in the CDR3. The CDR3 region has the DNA TGTGCCGCTCGTAGGACTAGCGGTCCGAACACCGGGGAGCTGTTTTTT. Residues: CAARRTSGPNTGELFF.

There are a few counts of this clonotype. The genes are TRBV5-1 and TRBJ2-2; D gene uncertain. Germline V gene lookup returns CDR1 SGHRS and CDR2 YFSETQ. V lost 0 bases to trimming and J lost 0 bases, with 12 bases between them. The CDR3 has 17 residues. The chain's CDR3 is CASSLGRTIANTGELFF. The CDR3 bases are TGCGCCAGCAGCTTGGGAAGGACCATCGCGAACACCGGGGAGCTGTTTTTT.

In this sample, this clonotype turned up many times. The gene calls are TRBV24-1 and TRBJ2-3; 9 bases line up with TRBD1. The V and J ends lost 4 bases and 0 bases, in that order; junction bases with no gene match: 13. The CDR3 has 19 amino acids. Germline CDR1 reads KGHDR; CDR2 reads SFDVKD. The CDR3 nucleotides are TGTGCCACCAGTGAGCGGTATACGATGGACAGGGGAAGCACAGATACGCAGTATTTT. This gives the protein CATSERYTMDRGSTDTQYF.

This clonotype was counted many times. The CDR3 spells CAISESASKQETQYF. The DNA of the CDR3 is TGTGCCATCAGTGAGTCGGCTAGCAAACAAGAGACCCAGTACTTC. V and J are TRBV10-3 and TRBJ2-5; D may be TRBD2 (5 bases). The CDR3 sequence is 15 residues long. V lost 0 bases, J lost 2 bases, and 10 bases lay in between. Germline V gene data show CDR1 as ENHRY and CDR2 as SYGVKD.

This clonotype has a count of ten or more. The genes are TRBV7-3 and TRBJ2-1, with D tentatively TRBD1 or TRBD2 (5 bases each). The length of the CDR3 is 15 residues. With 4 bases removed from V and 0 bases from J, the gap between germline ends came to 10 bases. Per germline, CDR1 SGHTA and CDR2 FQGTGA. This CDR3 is CASSSGADSYNEQFF. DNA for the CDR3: TGTGCCAGCAGCTCCGGGGCCGACTCCTACAATGAGCAGTTCTTC.

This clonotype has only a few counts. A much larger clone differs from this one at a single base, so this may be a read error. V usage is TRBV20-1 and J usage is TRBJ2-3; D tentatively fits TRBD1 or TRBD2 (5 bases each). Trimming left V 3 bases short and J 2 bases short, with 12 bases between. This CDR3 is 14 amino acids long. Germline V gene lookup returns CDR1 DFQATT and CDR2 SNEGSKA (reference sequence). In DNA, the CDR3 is TGCAGTGCTAGTCTTCGGGGCCCCACAGATACGCAGTATTTT. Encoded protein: CSASLRGPTDTQYF.

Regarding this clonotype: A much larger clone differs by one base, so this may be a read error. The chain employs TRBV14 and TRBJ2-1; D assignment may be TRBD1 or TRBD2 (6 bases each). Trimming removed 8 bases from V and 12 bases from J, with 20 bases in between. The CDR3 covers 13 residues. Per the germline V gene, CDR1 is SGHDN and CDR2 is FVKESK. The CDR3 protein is CASFPQEGVRQFF. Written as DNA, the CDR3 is TGTGCCAGCTTTCCTCAGGAGGGGGTAAGGCAGTTCTTC.

The CDR3 bases are TGTGCCAGCAGCTTAGGGACCCAAATCCGGGATGAAAAACTGTTTTTT. This codes for CASSLGTQIRDEKLFF. The chain has TRBV5-6 and TRBJ1-4; TRBD1 is a possible D gene (5 bases). The germline V gene encodes CDR1 SGHDT and CDR2 YYEEEE. Deletions cut 2 bases from V and 6 bases from J, with 17 bases between. This CDR3 spans 16 amino acids.

The CDR3 DNA sequence: TGCGCCAGCAGCTCCTCCACGGGACAGGGGCGGACTGAAGCTTTCTTT. This translates into CASSSSTGQGRTEAFF. The chain couples TRBV5-1 to TRBJ1-1; 10 bases are shared with TRBD1. The CDR3 extends over 16 amino acids. V lost 3 bases and J lost 5; bases outside the gene matches: 10. CDR1 and CDR2 from the germline V gene are SGHRS and YFSETQ.